This is a list of T cell receptor beta chains from one sample in a study of T cell changes during pregnancy in multiple sclerosis. The assay was immunoSEQ multiplex PCR, and TCRdb's table has in-frame clones only and misses some. The sample contains approximately 99,000 clones, 90% of which appear only once. The sequenced sample was peripheral blood, obtained in the second trimester of pregnancy. The source of these receptors is a female donor in good health, enrolled as a control in a pregnancy study. The CDR3 runs from the conserved cysteine through the conserved F or W. Fields, in order: clone size, J gene, D gene, V gene, CDR3 DNA, CDR3 protein. A D gene is named only where the DNA matches it firmly. Expanded clones get a size class; other rows say once, few or many, or leave the size out.

>-|TRBJ2-2|-|TRBV6-4
TGTGCCAGCAGTCGTACCGGGGAGCTGTTTTTT
CASSRTGELFF
>-|TRBJ2-2|-|TRBV7-9
TGTGCCAGCAGCCTGGGACTGGGGAACACCGGGGAGCTGTTTTTT
CASSLGLGNTGELFF
>once|TRBJ2-5|-|TRBV6-1
TGTGCCAGCAGTTCCCAACCAGGGGTTTGGGAGACCCAGTACTTC
CASSSQPGVWETQYF
>-|TRBJ1-2|-|TRBV5-1
TGCGCCAGCAGTCTCGGGGGGGACGATGGCTACACCTTC
CASSLGGDDGYTF
>-|TRBJ2-1|-|TRBV6-5
TGTGCCAGCAGTTACTCTCTAGGGGACAATGAGCAGTTCTTC
CASSYSLGDNEQFF
>-|TRBJ2-1|-|TRBV19
TGTGCCAGTAGTATTACGATCATTCGGAATGAGCAGTTCTTC
CASSITIIRNEQFF
>once|TRBJ2-1|TRBD2|TRBV6-5
TGTGCCAGCAGTTATGGACTAGTGAATGAGCAGTTCTTC
CASSYGLVNEQFF
>-|TRBJ2-7|-|TRBV7-2
TGTGCCAGCAGTCTCCAGGGGTTTTCCGAGCAGTACTTC
CASSLQGFSEQYF
>-|TRBJ2-1|TRBD2|TRBV9
TGTGCCAGCAGCGTATATACGACTAGCGCGGCCAATGAGCAGTTCTTC
CASSVYTTSAANEQFF
>-|TRBJ1-4|TRBD1|TRBV19
TGTGCCAGTAGCCGGGACAGGGGTCCGACTGAAAAACTGTTTTTT
CASSRDRGPTEKLFF
>-|TRBJ2-7|-|TRBV6-5
TGTGCCAGCAGTTTCTACTCCGGCTACGAGCAGTACTTC
CASSFYSGYEQYF
>once|TRBJ1-6|TRBD1|TRBV11-2
TGTGCCAGCTCCATGAGACAGGGCGATTCACCCCTCCACTTT
CASSMRQGDSPLHF
>-|TRBJ2-7|TRBD2|TRBV5-1
TGCGCCAGCACACGGACGGGACTAGCGGGGTCCTACGAGCAGTACTTC
CASTRTGLAGSYEQYF
>few|TRBJ2-5|-|TRBV5-4
TGTGCCAGCAGCTTGATTGGAGGGCAAGAGACCCAGTACTTC
CASSLIGGQETQYF
>-|TRBJ2-4|-|TRBV2
TGTGCCAGCAAGGTGGAGTCAGCGATCAATCTAGCCAAAAACATTCAGTACTTC
CASKVESAINLAKNIQYF
>-|TRBJ1-1|-|TRBV19
TGTGCCAGTAGTCTCTTTCTGAACACTGAAGCTTTCTTT
CASSLFLNTEAFF
>once|TRBJ1-5|TRBD1|TRBV23-1
TGCGCCAGCAGTTACACAGGGGGCTTCAATCAGCCCCAGCATTTT
CASSYTGGFNQPQHF
>-|TRBJ1-2|TRBD1|TRBV19
TGTGCCAGTAGTTTACAGGGGACTAACTATGGCTACACCTTC
CASSLQGTNYGYTF